The 24 T cell receptor beta chains below come from one sample, sequenced in a study of identical twins. TCRdb ran MiXCR on the 5' RACE reads and lists one entry per CDR3 protein. This sample has about 570,000 distinct CDR3 sequences, with roughly 9.5% found just once. These data also formed part of another study, on yellow fever vaccine responses in identical twins.

Input material: PBMCs. The source is a woman younger than 35 in good health.

The table lists this clonotype with a few counts. The J gene is TRBJ2-1, the V gene TRBV7-2, with D perhaps matching TRBD2 (5 bases). This CDR3 has 15 amino acids. Germline assignment: CDR1 SGHTA and CDR2 FQGNSA. V gave up 1 base and J gave up 6 bases, with 13 bases separating them. CDR3 residues: CASSLVGGSSNEQFF. DNA for the CDR3: TGTGCCAGCAGCTTAGTAGGCGGGTCGAGCAATGAGCAGTTCTTC. Looking up the rest from reference TRBV7-2 and TRBJ2-1 gives the full variable domain: GAGVSQSPSNKVTEKGKDVELRCDPISGHTALYWYRQSLGQGLEFLIYFQGNSAPDKSGLPSDRFSAERTGGSVSTLTIQRTQQEDSAVYLCASSLVGGSSNEQFFGPGTRLTVL.

This clonotype was recorded at least ten times. The chain has TRBV12-3 or TRBV12-4 and TRBJ2-4; D uncertain. This CDR3 has 15 residues. V dropped 4 bases and J dropped 0 bases, with 10 bases sitting between them. The CDR3 bases are TGTGCCAGCAGTTCGGGCCTTCTAGCCAAAAACATTCAGTACTTC. This translates into CASSSGLLAKNIQYF.

This clonotype appeared a few times. J is TRBJ2-3 and V is TRBV5-1; 7 bases are a match to TRBD2. Per the germline V gene, CDR1 is SGHRS and CDR2 is YFSETQ. Trimming took 4 bases from V and 1 from J; bases not matched to a gene: 6. The CDR3 has 15 residues. Here the CDR3 DNA reads TGCGCCAGCAGCAAGACTAGCCCCCGCACAGATACGCAGTATTTT. It is translated as CASSKTSPRTDTQYF.

This clonotype was counted only a few times. The chain combines TRBV6-1 with TRBJ2-3; 10 bases are a match to TRBD2. Germline V gene data show CDR1 as MNHNS and CDR2 as SASEGT. The CDR3 loop spans 15 amino acids. With V trimmed by 8 bases and J by 0 bases, 5 bases remained unmatched. CDR3 DNA sequence: TGTGCCAGCCCTAGGACTAGCGGTAGCACAGATACGCAGTATTTT. Its translation is CASPRTSGSTDTQYF.

This clonotype has a count of ten or more. The chain uses TRBV10-3 and TRBJ2-5; a possible D gene is TRBD2 (6 bases). Germline V gives CDR1 ENHRY, CDR2 SYGVKD. This CDR3 contains 11 residues. With 11 bases removed from V and 3 bases from J, the gap between germline ends came to 10 bases. This CDR3 is CAVGLEETQYF. As DNA, the CDR3 is TGTGCCGTGGGACTGGAAGAGACCCAGTACTTC.

This clonotype was observed at least ten times. One end of the junction varies from germline; a read error may be responsible. The rearrangement links TRBV7-7 to TRBJ2-5; TRBD2 aligns across 10 bases. This CDR3 region has 15 residues. Germline loops: CDR1 SSHAT, CDR2 FNYEAQ (reference sequence). This CDR3 is CASSLGLAADRTQYF. The CDR3 region has the DNA TGTGCTAGCAGCTTAGGACTAGCGGCAGATCGGACCCAGTACTTC. The full variable domain, completed using reference TRBV7-7 and TRBJ2-5, is GAGVSQSPRYKVTKRGQDVTLRCDPISSHATLYWYQQALGQGPEFLTYFNYEAQPDKSGLPSDRFSAERPEGSISTLTIQRTEQRDSAMYRCASSLGLAADRTQYFGPGTRLLVL.

In its sample, this clonotype was seen many times. The chain uses TRBV5-1 and TRBJ2-5; 10 nucleotides line up with TRBD2. Germline CDR1 reads SGHRS; CDR2 reads YFSETQ. This CDR3 contains 18 residues. V lost 4 bases to trimming and J lost 0 bases; unmatched junction nucleotides: 12. The CDR3 DNA reads as TGCGCCAGCAGCCCACGGCCCCAACTAGCGGGGAACCAAGAGACCCAGTACTTC. Translated: CASSPRPQLAGNQETQYF.

Regarding this clonotype: No conserved phenylalanine or tryptophan ends this CDR3, so it is likely a read error. The chain uses TRBV10-3 and TRBJ2-5; TRBD1 aligns across 8 bases. The CDR3 is 14 amino acids. V trimming: 6 bases; J trimming: 0 bases; junction bases outside the gene matches: 3. Germline loops: CDR1 ENHRY, CDR2 SYGVKD. In DNA, the CDR3 is TGTGCCATCAGCAACAGGGGGTACCAAGAGACCCAGTACGTC. Its protein product is CAISNRGYQETQYV.

This clonotype showed up just a few times. This chain links TRBV7-9 with TRBJ2-5; tentative D call: TRBD2 (6 bases). There are 15 residues in the CDR3. The germline V gene has CDR1 SEHNR and CDR2 FQNEAQ (reference sequence). V was pared by 4 bases and J by 1 base, with 13 bases between. Here the CDR3 reads CASSSAFGGQETQYF. The CDR3 coding sequence is TGTGCCAGCAGCTCAGCTTTCGGGGGCCAAGAGACCCAGTACTTC.

The chain is built from TRBV10-3 and TRBJ1-2, with 7 bases fitting TRBD1. The CDR3 consists of 16 residues. CDR1 and CDR2 (germline): ENHRY, SYGVKD. The trim removed 3 bases at V and 4 bases at J, leaving 11 bases unmatched. The CDR3 sequence is CAISDGRDRRIYGYTF. The CDR3 DNA sequence: TGTGCCATCAGTGACGGAAGGGACAGAAGGATCTATGGCTACACCTTC.

The table lists this clonotype with many counts. Here the CDR3 DNA reads TGTGCCAGCAGTTTTCAGGGAAACATTCAGTACTTC. It yields the protein CASSFQGNIQYF. The V gene is TRBV12-3 or TRBV12-4, the J gene TRBJ2-4, with D possibly being TRBD1 (5 bases). The V end lost 3 bases, the J end lost 6 bases, and 6 bases lay between the germline ends. The CDR3 totals 12 residues.

This chain uses TRBV27 with TRBJ2-3; D may correspond to TRBD1 or TRBD2 (5 bases each). V gave up 0 bases and J gave up 2 bases, with 9 bases separating them. The CDR3 extends over 15 amino acids. Germline assignment: CDR1 MNHEY and CDR2 SMNVEV (reference sequence). CDR3 nucleotides: TGTGCCAGCAGTTTATCGTCGGGGCTCACAGATACGCAGTATTTT. As protein: CASSLSSGLTDTQYF.

This clonotype was found many times. V is TRBV4-2 and J is TRBJ1-1; no clear D. CDR1 and CDR2 from the germline V gene are LGHNA and YNFKEQ. The V end lost 3 bases, the J end lost 4 bases, and 12 bases lay between the germline ends. There are 14 residues in the CDR3. CDR3 loop: CASSQGGRATEAFF. CDR3 nucleotides: TGTGCCAGCAGCCAGGGAGGTAGGGCCACTGAAGCTTTCTTT.

This clonotype was seen a few times. The chain is built from TRBV3-1 and TRBJ2-7, with 8 bases identical to TRBD2. The CDR3 spans 17 residues. In germline, CDR1 is LGHDT, CDR2 YNNKEL (reference sequence). With V trimmed by 6 bases and J by 5 bases, 18 bases remained unmatched. The DNA for the CDR3 is TGTGCCAGCAGTTACTCCCGGGGGGGCCAACTATTCGACGAGCAGTACTTC. Translating gives CASSYSRGGQLFDEQYF.

This chain links TRBV12-2 with TRBJ2-1; the table's D call, TRBD1, has no DNA check behind it. TRBV12-2 is annotated as a pseudogene. The CDR3 spans 14 residues. This chain's CDR3 is CASRSVPPGNEQFF. In DNA form, the CDR3 reads TGTGCAAGTCGCTCAGTGCCCCCTGGGAATGAGCAGTTCTTC.

This clonotype was seen more than once but under ten times. This rearrangement joins TRBV29-1 to TRBJ2-7; D call uncertain. The CDR3 has 15 residues. Per the germline V gene, CDR1 is SQVTM and CDR2 is ANQGSEA. Between the trimmed V and J ends, which lost 1 base and 7 bases, there was a span of 20 bases. The CDR3 is CSVEGGGPRTGEQYF. The CDR3 bases are TGCAGCGTTGAAGGGGGTGGGCCCCGAACCGGGGAGCAGTACTTC.

This clonotype was recorded many times. The CDR3 reads CASSYDSIHEQFF. As DNA, the CDR3 is TGTGCCAGCAGTTACGATAGTATCCATGAGCAGTTCTTC. The J gene is TRBJ2-1, the V gene TRBV6-2 or TRBV6-3; D ambiguous. The V gene lost 2 bases and the J gene lost 8 bases, with 10 bases spanning the gap. Germline values: CDR1 MNHEY, CDR2 SVGEGT. CDR3 length equals 13 residues.

The V call is TRBV2, the J call TRBJ2-5; 16 nucleotides match TRBD2. After removal of 4 bases from V and 3 bases from J, the junction contained 2 bases not matched to a gene. CDR3 length: 16 residues. Per the germline V gene, CDR1 is SNHLY and CDR2 is FYNNEI. The CDR3 loop is CASSAGLAGGKETQYF. The DNA of the CDR3 is TGTGCCAGCAGTGCGGGACTAGCGGGGGGGAAAGAGACCCAGTACTTC.

This clonotype has only a few counts. The chain links TRBV7-9 to TRBJ2-7; 9 bases are a match to TRBD1. The CDR3 spans 12 residues. Germline values: CDR1 SEHNR, CDR2 FQNEAQ (reference sequence). The CDR3 loop reads CAGQGQSYEQYF. Here the CDR3 DNA reads TGTGCGGGACAGGGACAATCCTACGAGCAGTACTTC.

This chain links TRBV10-3 with TRBJ2-2, with 8 bases that match TRBD1. Germline assignment: CDR1 ENHRY and CDR2 SYGVKD. This CDR3 is built from 15 residues. V was pared by 7 bases and J by 3 bases, with 7 bases of the junction left unmatched. The CDR3 sequence is CAINQGARDTGELFF. CDR3 bases: TGTGCCATCAATCAGGGGGCGAGGGACACCGGGGAGCTGTTTTTT.

Ten or more counts support this clonotype. The chain employs TRBV7-2 and TRBJ2-7; 8 positions agree with TRBD2. With V trimmed by 4 bases and J by 3 bases, 2 bases remained unmatched. The CDR3 sequence is 13 residues long. CDR1 is SGHTA and CDR2 is FQGNSA in the germline V gene. In DNA, the CDR3 is TGTGCCAGCAGCTCCACTAGCGGCTACGAGCAGTACTTC. It codes for CASSSTSGYEQYF. The full variable domain, with the rest looked up from reference TRBV7-2 and TRBJ2-7, is GAGVSQSPSNKVTEKGKDVELRCDPISGHTALYWYRQSLGQGLEFLIYFQGNSAPDKSGLPSDRFSAERTGGSVSTLTIQRTQQEDSAVYLCASSSTSGYEQYFGPGTRLTVT.

This clonotype was seen only a few times. This rearrangement joins TRBV6-6 to TRBJ1-1; D not certain. Germline V gene sequence: CDR1 MNHNY, CDR2 SVGAGI (reference sequence). The V gene lost 6 bases and the J gene lost 7 bases, with 15 bases spanning the gap. The length of the CDR3 is 13 residues. CDR3 sequence: CASRYGRAVEAFF. CDR3 bases: TGTGCCAGCAGGTACGGGAGAGCCGTTGAAGCTTTCTTT.

The CDR3 loop reads CACLLAGYEQYF. The CDR3 DNA reads as TGTGCCTGCCTTTTGGCAGGGTACGAGCAGTACTTC. The V call is TRBV30, the J call TRBJ2-7; a weak D match, TRBD1 (5 bases). Germline lookup yields CDR1 GTSNPN and CDR2 SVGIG (reference sequence). With 6 bases removed from V and 4 bases from J, the gap between germline ends came to 13 bases. This CDR3 has 12 residues.

The genes are TRBV7-2 and TRBJ1-1, with unresolved D. V shed 2 bases and J shed 0 bases, with 10 bases lying between them. The CDR3 is 15 residues long. CDR1 SGHTA and CDR2 FQGNSA come from the germline V gene. DNA for the CDR3: TGTGCCAGCAGCTTATTCCGGCAGATGAACACTGAAGCTTTCTTT. It yields the protein CASSLFRQMNTEAFF.